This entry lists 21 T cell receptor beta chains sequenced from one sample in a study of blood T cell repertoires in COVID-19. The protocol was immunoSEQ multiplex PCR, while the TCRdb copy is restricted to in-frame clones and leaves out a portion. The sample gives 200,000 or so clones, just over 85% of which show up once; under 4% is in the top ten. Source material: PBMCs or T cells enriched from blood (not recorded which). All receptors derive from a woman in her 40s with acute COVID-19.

This CDR3 reads CASSTRQGVTNTEAFF. In DNA form, the CDR3 reads TGTGCCAGCAGCACCCGACAGGGGGTTACGAACACTGAAGCTTTCTTT. The V gene is TRBV7-9, the J gene TRBJ1-1; 9 positions match TRBD1. V gave up 5 bases and J gave up 1 base; unmatched junction bases: 8. The CDR3 is 16 residues long. Germline V lookup: CDR1 SEHNR, CDR2 FQNEAQ (reference sequence).

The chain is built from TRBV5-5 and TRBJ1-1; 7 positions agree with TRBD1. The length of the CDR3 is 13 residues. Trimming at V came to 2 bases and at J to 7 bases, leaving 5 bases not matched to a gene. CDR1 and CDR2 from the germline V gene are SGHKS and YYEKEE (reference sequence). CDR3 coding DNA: TGTGCCAGCAGCTTTCGGGCAGGGGGTGAAGCTTTCTTT. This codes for CASSFRAGGEAFF.

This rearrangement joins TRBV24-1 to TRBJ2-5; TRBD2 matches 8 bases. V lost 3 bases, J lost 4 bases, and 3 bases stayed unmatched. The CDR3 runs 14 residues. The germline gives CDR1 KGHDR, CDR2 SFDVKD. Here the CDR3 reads CATSDTGRAETQYF. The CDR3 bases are TGTGCCACCAGTGATACCGGGAGGGCAGAGACCCAGTACTTC.

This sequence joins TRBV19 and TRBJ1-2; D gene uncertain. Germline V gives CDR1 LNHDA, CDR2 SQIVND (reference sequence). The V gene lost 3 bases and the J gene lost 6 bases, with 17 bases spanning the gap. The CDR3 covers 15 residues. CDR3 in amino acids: CASSIEERPRDGYTF. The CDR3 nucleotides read TGTGCCAGTAGTATCGAGGAGAGGCCGCGGGATGGCTACACCTTC.

The CDR3 DNA reads as TGCGCCAGCAGCTTGTTAGGGGCAGTATCCAATGAGCAGTTCTTC. Its protein is CASSLLGAVSNEQFF. The V and J genes are TRBV5-1 and TRBJ2-1, with D tentatively TRBD1 (5 bases). V gave up 1 base and J gave up 6 bases, with 14 bases separating them. The CDR3 extends over 15 amino acids. Germline V gene lookup returns CDR1 SGHRS and CDR2 YFSETQ. Supplemented by reference TRBV5-1 and TRBJ2-1, the full variable domain reads KAGVTQTPRYLIKTRGQQVTLSCSPISGHRSVSWYQQTPGQGLQFLFEYFSETQRNKGNFPGRFSGRQFSNSRSEMNVSTLELGDSALYLCASSLLGAVSNEQFFGPGTRLTVL.

CDR3 sequence: CASKTTGEAFF. In nucleotides, the CDR3 is TGTGCCAGCAAAACGACAGGGGAAGCTTTCTTT. The V call is TRBV6-5, the J call TRBJ1-1, with 7 positions matching TRBD1. CDR3 length: 11 residues. Germline V gene sequence: CDR1 MNHEY, CDR2 SVGAGI. Losses at the gene ends were 7 bases for V and 8 bases for J; bases not matched to a gene: 4.

The CDR3 sequence is CASAGRHNQPQHF. The CDR3 coding sequence is TGTGCCAGCGCGGGTCGGCACAATCAGCCCCAGCATTTT. The V gene is TRBV19, the J gene TRBJ1-5; D is uncertain. CDR3 length equals 13 residues. Trimming took 9 bases from V and 3 from J, leaving 12 bases between them. In germline, CDR1 is LNHDA, CDR2 SQIVND (reference sequence). Using reference TRBV19 and TRBJ1-5 for the parts outside the CDR3, the full variable domain is DGGITQSPKYLFRKEGQNVTLSCEQNLNHDAMYWYRQDPGQGLRLIYYSQIVNDFQKGDIAEGYSVSREKKESFPLTVTSAQKNPTAFYLCASAGRHNQPQHFGDGTRLSIL.

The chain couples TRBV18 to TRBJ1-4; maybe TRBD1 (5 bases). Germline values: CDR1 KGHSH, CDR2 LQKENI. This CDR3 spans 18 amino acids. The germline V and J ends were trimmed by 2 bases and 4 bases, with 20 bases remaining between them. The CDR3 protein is CASSPTKDPGLVNEKLFF. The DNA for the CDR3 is TGTGCCAGCTCACCAACTAAGGATCCAGGGCTCGTTAATGAAAAACTGTTTTTT.

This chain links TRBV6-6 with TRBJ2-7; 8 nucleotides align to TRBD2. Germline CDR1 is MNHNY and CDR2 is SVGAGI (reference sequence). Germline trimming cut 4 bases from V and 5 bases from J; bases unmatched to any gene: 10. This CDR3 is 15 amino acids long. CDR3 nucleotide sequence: TGTGCCAGCAGTTCCCCGGGGGGGAAACCCCACGAGCAGTACTTC. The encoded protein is CASSSPGGKPHEQYF.

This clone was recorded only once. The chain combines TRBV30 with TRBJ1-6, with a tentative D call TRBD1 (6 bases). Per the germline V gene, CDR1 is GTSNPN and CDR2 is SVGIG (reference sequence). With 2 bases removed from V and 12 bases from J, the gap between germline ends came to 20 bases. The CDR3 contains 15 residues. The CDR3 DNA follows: TGTGCCTGGAGTATTGGGGGGGGCGGCTACGGACCCCTCCACTTT. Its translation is CAWSIGGGGYGPLHF. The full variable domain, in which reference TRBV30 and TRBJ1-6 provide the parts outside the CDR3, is SQTIHQWPATLVQPVGSPLSLECTVEGTSNPNLYWYRQAAGRGLQLLFYSVGIGQISSEVPQNLSASRPQDRQFILSSKKLLLSDSGFYLCAWSIGGGGYGPLHFGNGTRLTVT.

The CDR3 reads CASSWTVKDGYTF. The CDR3 nucleotides are TGTGCCAGCAGTTGGACAGTGAAGGATGGCTACACCTTC. The chain is built from TRBV6-5 and TRBJ1-2, with D possibly being TRBD1 (6 bases). Germline values: CDR1 MNHEY, CDR2 SVGAGI. Trimming took off 4 bases at V and 6 bases at J, with 12 bases between the two ends. The length of the CDR3 is 13 residues.

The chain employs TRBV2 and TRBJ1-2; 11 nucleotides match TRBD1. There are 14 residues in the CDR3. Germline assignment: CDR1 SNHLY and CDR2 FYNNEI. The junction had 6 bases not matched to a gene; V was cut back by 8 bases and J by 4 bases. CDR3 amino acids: CASAGTGGGYGYTF. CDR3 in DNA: TGTGCCAGCGCCGGGACAGGGGGGGGCTATGGCTACACCTTC.

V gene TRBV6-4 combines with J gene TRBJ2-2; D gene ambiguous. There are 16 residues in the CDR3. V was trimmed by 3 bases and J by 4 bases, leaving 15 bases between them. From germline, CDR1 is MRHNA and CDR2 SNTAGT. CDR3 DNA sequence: TGTGCCAGCAGTGAGTCGATCACACAAACCACCGGGGAGCTGTTTTTT. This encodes CASSESITQTTGELFF.

CDR3 DNA sequence: TGTGCCAGCAGCCCTCTCAGGGGATCGAACACCGGGGAGCTGTTTTTT. Protein sequence: CASSPLRGSNTGELFF. The chain links TRBV7-9 to TRBJ2-2, with D maybe TRBD1 (6 bases). Germline CDR1 is SEHNR and CDR2 is FQNEAQ (reference sequence). This CDR3 is 16 amino acids long. Trimming stripped 5 bases from V and 0 bases from J, with 13 bases between.

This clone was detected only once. CDR3 sequence (DNA): TGTGCCAGCAGCTTGGTCTTGGTCTTTGAGGATACGCAGTATTTT. Amino acids: CASSLVLVFEDTQYF. The chain is built from TRBV5-6 and TRBJ2-3; D not resolved. V was cut by 0 bases and J by 6 bases, with 14 bases left in between. This CDR3 comprises 15 residues. Looked up from germline, CDR1 is SGHDT and CDR2 is YYEEEE.

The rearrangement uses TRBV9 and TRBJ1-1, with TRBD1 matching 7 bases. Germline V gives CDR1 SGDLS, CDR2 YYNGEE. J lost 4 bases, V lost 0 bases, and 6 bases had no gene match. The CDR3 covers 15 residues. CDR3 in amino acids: CASSVGHQGGTEAFF. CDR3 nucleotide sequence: TGTGCCAGCAGCGTAGGTCATCAGGGGGGCACTGAAGCTTTCTTT.

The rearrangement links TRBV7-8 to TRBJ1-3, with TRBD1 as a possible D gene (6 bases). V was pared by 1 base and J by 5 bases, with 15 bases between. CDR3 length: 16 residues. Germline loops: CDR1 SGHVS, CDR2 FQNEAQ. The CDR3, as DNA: TGTGCCAGCAGCTTAGAACGCTCAGGGGTGCGAAACACCATATATTTT. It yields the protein CASSLERSGVRNTIYF.

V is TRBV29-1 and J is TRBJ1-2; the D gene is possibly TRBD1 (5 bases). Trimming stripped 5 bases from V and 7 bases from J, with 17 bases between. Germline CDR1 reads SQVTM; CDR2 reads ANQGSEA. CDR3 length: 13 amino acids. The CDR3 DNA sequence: TGCAGCGTTAGCCGGACAAGGTCCCTTGGCTACACCTTC. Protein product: CSVSRTRSLGYTF.

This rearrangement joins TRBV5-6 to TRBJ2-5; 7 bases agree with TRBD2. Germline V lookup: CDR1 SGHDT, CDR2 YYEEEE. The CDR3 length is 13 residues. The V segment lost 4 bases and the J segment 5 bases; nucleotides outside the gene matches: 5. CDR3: CASSEAGRETQYF. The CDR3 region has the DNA TGTGCCAGCAGCGAAGCCGGGAGGGAGACCCAGTACTTC.

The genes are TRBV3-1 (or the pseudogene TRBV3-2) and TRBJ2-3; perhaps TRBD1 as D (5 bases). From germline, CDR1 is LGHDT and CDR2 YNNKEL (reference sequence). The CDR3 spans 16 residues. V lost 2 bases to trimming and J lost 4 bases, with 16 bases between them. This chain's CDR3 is CASSQTGVVGADTQYF. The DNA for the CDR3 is TGTGCCAGCAGCCAAACTGGGGTCGTAGGGGCAGATACGCAGTATTTT.

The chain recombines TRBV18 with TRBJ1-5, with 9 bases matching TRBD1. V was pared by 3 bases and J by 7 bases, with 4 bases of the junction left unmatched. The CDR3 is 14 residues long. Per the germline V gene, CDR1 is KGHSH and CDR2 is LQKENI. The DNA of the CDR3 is TGTGCCAGCTCACCCGACAGGGGGGACCAGCCCCAGCATTTT. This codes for CASSPDRGDQPQHF.